Here is one T cell receptor beta chain with its context. The antigen is not known. These data originate in a study of T cell responses to AZD1222 COVID-19 vaccine. The J segment lost 5 bases and the V segment lost 5 bases, leaving 11 bases of the junction unmatched. Germline-derived CDR1 and CDR2 are MDHEN and SYDVKM. The CDR3 runs to 15 residues. Points from the study as a whole: The sample set comprised mostly white British donors with more females, and clonal diversity was possibly underestimated.

Measured with immunoSEQ multiplex PCR; TCRdb has only the in-frame clones, and not every one. The sample has approximately 120,000 clones, about 87% seen once. This chain uses TRBV28 with TRBJ1-1, with 7 bases matching TRBD1. The sequencing here drew on peripheral blood, taken on day 0 of AZD1222 vaccination. This clonotype was sampled from an adult in good health. The CDR3 here is CASSAPARGTTEAFF. CDR3 nucleotides: TGTGCCAGCAGTGCCCCGGCCAGGGGGACTACTGAAGCTTTCTTT.